This TCR beta chain is drawn from a study of T cell repertoires in cytomegalovirus infection (dated by TCRdb to between 2018 and 2021). With respect to the entire study: Donor HLA type was relevant to the analysis, because carriage of CMV infection together with the matching HLA type was indicated by public TCR beta signatures.

About this clonotype: Its binding antigen is unknown. It has no much larger one-base neighbor in the sample; base qualities were not kept.

Overall study results and their limits: The ex vivo response was dominated by HLA-C-restricted CMV-specific TCR beta clonotypes, which also provided the single most frequent clonotype in two of eight donors. Carriers of CMV infection plus the relevant HLA type were discriminated by the cumulative frequency of public TCR beta family members in the study cohort and in an independent roughly 380-donor cohort.

Data came from an Illumina HiSeq 1500. The raw public data were reprocessed by TCRdb itself: fastp quality trimming at Q25, MiXCR clonotype calling, in-frame beta chains only. Each record represents a unique CDR3 protein, reported with the most common genes and DNA among its rows. The sample has about 530,000 distinct CDR3 sequences on record, about 25% of them singletons. The top ten clonotypes cover less than 15% of the sample. The clonotype originates from a human donor in good health (CMV status not recorded). Some clones in this sample may be carry-over from other donors' samples. Sequenced: PBMCs.

The nucleotides are TGTGCCACCAGTGATCTCGGGACTAGCGAGAGCACAGATACGCAGTATTTT. This codes for CATSDLGTSESTDTQYF. The receptor chain draws on TRBV24-1 and TRBJ2-3, with 10 bases matching TRBD2. Spanning cysteine to phenylalanine, the CDR3 consists of 17 amino acids. The retained sequence is limited to the CDR3, 51 bases, with the frame set at the first base. The germline V and J ends show losses of 3 bases and 0 bases respectively, and no gene match explains 5 bases of the junction. The germline V gene specifies KGHDR as CDR1 and SFDVKD as CDR2.